These 13 T cell receptor beta chains share one sample of origin, sequenced in a study of control samples from healthy donors and cancer patients (TCRdb year 2020). The receptor library was made with the immunoSEQ multiplex PCR assay. Held by TCRdb, this immuneACCESS table contains in-frame sequences only and omits some clones. Under half of the omission traces to an unresolved V gene where checked; the cause of the rest is unknown. This sample has fewer than 90,000 clones in its table, and around 87% of those were observed once. Over 15% of the sample goes to the ten largest clones. Sample: blood. The receptors come from a man aged 50-60 years in good health.

This chain links TRBV6-5 with TRBJ1-2; D might be TRBD1 (5 bases). The germline V gene has CDR1 MNHEY and CDR2 SVGAGI. Trimming pared 2 bases from V and 1 base from J, leaving 11 bases between. There are 15 residues in the CDR3. CDR3 region: CASSYGAGGNYGYTF. The DNA of the CDR3 is TGTGCCAGCAGTTACGGGGCGGGGGGTAACTATGGCTACACCTTC.

The chain combines TRBV2 with TRBJ2-1; 8 nucleotides line up with TRBD2. Unmatched junction bases numbered 3, after V lost 5 bases and J lost 0 bases. From germline, CDR1 is SNHLY and CDR2 FYNNEI. The CDR3 length is 15 residues. CDR3 in DNA: TGTGCCAGCAGTCCCGGGACTAGCTCCTACAATGAGCAGTTCTTC. Its translation is CASSPGTSSYNEQFF.

This clone was detected only a few times. The chain joins TRBV14 to TRBJ1-6, with a tentative D call TRBD1 (6 bases). Per germline, CDR1 SGHDN and CDR2 FVKESK. The CDR3 extends over 16 amino acids. Trimming removed 4 bases at V and 6 bases at J, with 16 bases between. CDR3 sequence reads: CASSRLGGYSNSPLHF. The CDR3 DNA reads TGTGCCAGCAGCCGGCTAGGGGGGTATAGTAATTCACCCCTCCACTTT. Based on the CDR3 plus reference TRBV14 and TRBJ1-6, the full variable domain is EAGVTQFPSHSVIEKGQTVTLRCDPISGHDNLYWYRRVMGKEIKFLLHFVKESKQDESGMPNNRFLAERTGGTYSTLKVQPAELEDSGVYFCASSRLGGYSNSPLHFGNGTRLTVT.

The chain is built from TRBV7-9 and TRBJ2-7; 11 bases fit TRBD2. Germline V lookup: CDR1 SEHNR, CDR2 FQNEAQ (reference sequence). V was pared by 3 bases and J by 0 bases, with 4 bases of the junction left unmatched. This CDR3 comprises 16 residues. CDR3 protein: CASSFGLAGFSYEQYF. CDR3 in DNA: TGTGCCAGCAGCTTCGGACTAGCGGGCTTCTCCTACGAGCAGTACTTC.

The chain recombines TRBV19 with TRBJ1-2, with TRBD1 as a possible D gene (6 bases). V lost 3 bases to trimming and J lost 9 bases, with 20 bases between them. The CDR3 consists of 15 residues. Germline-derived CDR1 and CDR2 are LNHDA and SQIVND (reference sequence). Written as DNA, the CDR3 is TGTGCCAGTAGTATGGCAGGGGCGCGAAGAGGTAGCTACACCTTC. This sequence encodes CASSMAGARRGSYTF.

J is TRBJ1-1 and V is TRBV14; D unclear. This CDR3 comprises 11 residues. Trimming cost V 0 bases and J 6 bases, with 2 bases left between them. CDR1 is SGHDN, CDR2 FVKESK, per germline. The CDR3 DNA follows: TGTGCCAGCAGCCAAGAATCTGAAGCTTTCTTT. Protein: CASSQESEAFF.

The chain employs TRBV2 and TRBJ1-2; maybe TRBD1 (5 bases). Germline lookup yields CDR1 SNHLY and CDR2 FYNNEI. V shed 2 bases and J shed 5 bases, with 12 bases lying between them. The CDR3 loop spans 14 amino acids. The CDR3 loop is CASSESGRGYGYTF. The CDR3 DNA follows: TGTGCCAGCAGTGAATCAGGGAGAGGGTATGGCTACACCTTC.

V is TRBV28 and J is TRBJ1-2, with D uncertain. The germline CDR1 and CDR2 sequences are MDHEN and SYDVKM. V lost 4 bases and J lost 6, with 18 bases in between. The CDR3 is 15 amino acids. This CDR3 is CASSYPRPLSDGYTF. The CDR3 DNA follows: TGTGCCAGCAGTTATCCCAGACCGTTGAGTGATGGCTACACCTTC.

The CDR3 nucleotides are TGTGCCACCAGTGACCGGGACAGATATGAAGCTTTCTTT. It yields the protein CATSDRDRYEAFF. The V call is TRBV24-1, the J call TRBJ1-1, with TRBD1 identical over 7 bases. Germline CDR1 and CDR2: KGHDR and SFDVKD. The CDR3 length is 13 residues. V trimming: 4 bases; J trimming: 7 bases; junction bases outside the gene matches: 5.

V usage is TRBV7-8 and J usage is TRBJ2-7; TRBD2 aligns across 10 bases. The CDR3 consists of 14 residues. Germline V gene sequence: CDR1 SGHVS, CDR2 FQNEAQ. Trimming cost V 5 bases and J 1 base; bases outside gene matches: 2. In nucleotides, the CDR3 is TGTGCCAGCAGCGAACTAGCGGGGTCCTACGAGCAGTACGTC. Translated, it gives CASSELAGSYEQYV.

The rearrangement joins TRBV19 to TRBJ1-2; 7 bases are shared with TRBD1. This CDR3 contains 13 residues. Looked up from germline, CDR1 is LNHDA and CDR2 is SQIVND (reference sequence). Losses at the gene ends were 5 bases for V and 5 bases for J; bases not matched to a gene: 5. In nucleotides, the CDR3 is TGTGCCAGTAGTGCGAGGGGGCCGTATGGCTACACCTTC. It encodes CASSARGPYGYTF.

The gene calls are TRBV28 and TRBJ2-1, with 8 bases matching TRBD2. J was trimmed by 2 bases and V by 6 bases; bases with no gene match: 6. CDR3 length equals 15 residues. From germline, CDR1 is MDHEN and CDR2 SYDVKM. The DNA of the CDR3 is TGTGCCAGCAGCCTTGTAGCGGGGACCTACAATGAGCAGTTCTTC. Protein: CASSLVAGTYNEQFF.

About this clone: Germline and junction disagree at one end, which may indicate a read error. The V call is TRBV12-3 or TRBV12-4, the J call TRBJ2-4; TRBD2 is a possible D gene (5 bases). The CDR3 has 12 amino acids. This chain's CDR3 is CASSPRTFHQHF. The CDR3 DNA reads as TGTGCCAGCAGTCCGCGGACTTTTCACCAGCACTTC.